This is a list of T cell receptor beta chains from one sample in a study of neurological immune-mediated disorders. TCRdb re-analysed the 5' RACE reads in MiXCR, keeping a single row per CDR3 protein. This sample has roughly 65,000 distinct CDR3 sequences, with 5.2% found just once. Sequencing was carried out using PBMCs. The receptors originated from a human donor with multiple sclerosis. The donor label of this sample is uncertain. Both conserved end residues are part of each CDR3. The order of the fields is clone size, D gene, J gene, V gene, CDR3 protein, CDR3 DNA. D genes are given only for firm matches. The size of a clone is reported for some rows only, either as once, few or many, or as a class for expanded clones.

clone size: many
D gene: NA
J gene: TRBJ2-1
V gene: TRBV15
CDR3 protein: CATSRDRWREQFF
CDR3 DNA: TGTGCCACCAGCAGAGATCGATGGCGTGAGCAGTTCTTC

clone size: many
D gene: TRBD2
J gene: TRBJ2-1
V gene: TRBV20-1
CDR3 protein: CSASPGLARNEQFF
CDR3 DNA: TGCAGTGCCTCACCGGGACTAGCCCGTAATGAGCAGTTCTTC

clone size: many
D gene: TRBD1
J gene: TRBJ2-2
V gene: TRBV20-1
CDR3 protein: CSARTGETGELFF
CDR3 DNA: TGCAGTGCTAGGACAGGGGAAACCGGGGAGCTGTTTTTT

clone size: many
D gene: NA
J gene: TRBJ2-3
V gene: TRBV20-1
CDR3 protein: CSARDTGSITDTQYF
CDR3 DNA: TGCAGTGCTAGAGACACAGGGAGTATCACAGATACGCAGTATTTT

clone size: many
D gene: NA
J gene: TRBJ1-1
V gene: TRBV20-1
CDR3 protein: CSSIDTEAFF
CDR3 DNA: TGCAGTTCTATCGACACTGAAGCTTTCTTT

clone size: many
D gene: TRBD1
J gene: TRBJ1-5
V gene: TRBV5-8
CDR3 protein: CASSRGQGGNQPQHF
CDR3 DNA: TGTGCCAGCAGCCGGGGACAGGGGGGCAATCAGCCCCAGCATTTT

clone size: many
D gene: NA
J gene: TRBJ1-2
V gene: TRBV20-1
CDR3 protein: CSARDLSPDGYTF
CDR3 DNA: TGCAGTGCTAGAGATTTATCCCCCGATGGCTACACCTTC

clone size: many
D gene: NA
J gene: TRBJ1-1
V gene: TRBV5-1
CDR3 protein: CASSLRSQRTLPGRTEAFF
CDR3 DNA: TGCGCCAGCAGCTTGAGGAGCCAGAGGACATTGCCCGGCCGCACTGAAGCTTTCTTT

clone size: many
D gene: NA
J gene: TRBJ1-1
V gene: TRBV14
CDR3 protein: CASSAYRGVNTEAFF
CDR3 DNA: TGTGCCAGCAGCGCGTATCGGGGGGTTAACACTGAAGCTTTCTTT

clone size: many
D gene: NA
J gene: TRBJ1-1
V gene: TRBV7-7
CDR3 protein: CASSRERGTEAFF
CDR3 DNA: TGTGCCAGCAGCCGGGAACGGGGAACTGAAGCTTTCTTT

clone size: many
D gene: NA
J gene: TRBJ1-6
V gene: TRBV5-1
CDR3 protein: CASSFGGSNSPLHF
CDR3 DNA: TGCGCCAGCAGTTTCGGGGGAAGTAATTCACCCCTCCACTTT

clone size: many
D gene: NA
J gene: TRBJ1-1
V gene: TRBV20-1
CDR3 protein: CSAKRGTNTEAFF
CDR3 DNA: TGCAGTGCTAAGCGCGGGACTAACACTGAAGCTTTCTTT

clone size: many
D gene: TRBD1
J gene: TRBJ1-5
V gene: TRBV20-1
CDR3 protein: CSAREPDRGSNQPQHF
CDR3 DNA: TGCAGTGCTAGAGAACCAGACAGGGGTAGCAATCAGCCCCAGCATTTT

clone size: many
D gene: NA
J gene: TRBJ2-1
V gene: TRBV7-2
CDR3 protein: CASSLSRNEQFF
CDR3 DNA: TGTGCCAGCAGCTTATCACGCAATGAGCAGTTCTTC

clone size: many
D gene: NA
J gene: TRBJ2-5
V gene: TRBV24-1
CDR3 protein: CATSEPSGMETQYF
CDR3 DNA: TGTGCCACCAGTGAGCCTTCGGGGATGGAGACCCAGTACTTC

clone size: NA
D gene: NA
J gene: TRBJ2-7
V gene: TRBV15
CDR3 protein: CATSRVRGGLDEQYF
CDR3 DNA: TGTGCCACCAGCAGAGTTCGGGGCGGATTGGACGAGCAGTACTTC

clone size: many
D gene: TRBD1
J gene: TRBJ1-1
V gene: TRBV20-1
CDR3 protein: CSATGQGRASRTEAFF
CDR3 DNA: TGCAGTGCTACAGGACAGGGGCGCGCCAGTCGGACTGAAGCTTTCTTT

clone size: many
D gene: NA
J gene: TRBJ1-4
V gene: TRBV3-1
CDR3 protein: CASSLGGVEKLFF
CDR3 DNA: TGTGCCAGCAGCCTGGGGGGGGTTGAAAAACTGTTTTTT

clone size: many
D gene: NA
J gene: TRBJ2-7
V gene: TRBV5-1
CDR3 protein: CASSRSADGLPYEQYF
CDR3 DNA: TGCGCCAGCAGCCGGAGTGCTGACGGGCTTCCCTACGAGCAGTACTTC

clone size: NA
D gene: NA
J gene: TRBJ2-1
V gene: TRBV19
CDR3 protein: CASTEGRGYNEQFF
CDR3 DNA: TGTGCCAGTACCGAGGGCAGGGGCTACAATGAGCAGTTCTTC

clone size: many
D gene: TRBD1
J gene: TRBJ1-2
V gene: TRBV24-1
CDR3 protein: CATSDPRTGDGYTF
CDR3 DNA: TGTGCCACCAGTGATCCACGGACAGGGGACGGCTACACCTTC

clone size: many
D gene: NA
J gene: TRBJ1-2
V gene: TRBV10-2
CDR3 protein: CASSEEGRGGYTF
CDR3 DNA: TGCGCCAGCAGTGAGGAGGGGAGAGGCGGCTACACCTTC

clone size: many
D gene: NA
J gene: TRBJ1-5
V gene: TRBV4-1
CDR3 protein: CASSQVRVVGNQPQHF
CDR3 DNA: TGCGCCAGCAGCCAAGTAAGGGTTGTGGGCAATCAGCCCCAGCATTTT

clone size: NA
D gene: NA
J gene: TRBJ1-1
V gene: TRBV6-1
CDR3 protein: CASSEAQRGNTEAFF
CDR3 DNA: TGTGCCAGCAGTGAAGCGCAGCGCGGAAACACTGAAGCTTTCTTT

clone size: many
D gene: NA
J gene: TRBJ1-5
V gene: TRBV5-1
CDR3 protein: CASSRTAGPNQPQHF
CDR3 DNA: TGCGCCAGCAGTCGGACAGCTGGACCTAATCAGCCCCAGCATTTT

clone size: many
D gene: TRBD1
J gene: TRBJ1-6
V gene: TRBV5-1
CDR3 protein: CASSQGTGPPNSPLHF
CDR3 DNA: TGCGCCAGCAGCCAAGGGACAGGCCCCCCCAATTCACCCCTCCACTTT

clone size: many
D gene: TRBD1
J gene: TRBJ2-2
V gene: TRBV5-6
CDR3 protein: CASTRTGTGNTGELFF
CDR3 DNA: TGTGCCAGCACCAGGACCGGGACAGGCAACACCGGGGAGCTGTTTTTT

clone size: many
D gene: TRBD1
J gene: TRBJ2-3
V gene: TRBV7-9
CDR3 protein: CASSPGTGGTDTQYF
CDR3 DNA: TGTGCCAGCAGCCCCGGGACAGGGGGCACAGATACGCAGTATTTT

clone size: many
D gene: NA
J gene: TRBJ1-2
V gene: TRBV14
CDR3 protein: CASSQDRRAFYGYTF
CDR3 DNA: TGTGCCAGCAGCCAAGATCGGAGAGCCTTCTATGGCTACACCTTC

clone size: many
D gene: NA
J gene: TRBJ1-2
V gene: TRBV29-1
CDR3 protein: CSVIKGDGYTF
CDR3 DNA: TGCAGCGTAATCAAAGGGGATGGCTACACCTTC

clone size: many
D gene: NA
J gene: TRBJ2-7
V gene: TRBV9
CDR3 protein: CASSQIPSYEQYF
CDR3 DNA: TGTGCCAGCAGTCAAATCCCGAGCTACGAGCAGTACTTC

clone size: many
D gene: NA
J gene: TRBJ1-1
V gene: TRBV5-1
CDR3 protein: CASSLSGQTSLNEAFF
CDR3 DNA: TGCGCCAGCAGCTTGTCGGGCCAGACCTCCCTTAATGAAGCTTTCTTT

clone size: many
D gene: TRBD1
J gene: TRBJ2-5
V gene: TRBV5-1
CDR3 protein: CASSRTGPETQYF
CDR3 DNA: TGCGCCAGCAGTCGGACAGGGCCAGAGACCCAGTACTTC

clone size: many
D gene: NA
J gene: TRBJ2-3
V gene: TRBV10-2
CDR3 protein: CASSEIAAASTDTQYF
CDR3 DNA: TGCGCCAGCAGTGAGATAGCGGCGGCTAGCACAGATACGCAGTATTTT

clone size: many
D gene: TRBD2
J gene: TRBJ2-1
V gene: TRBV20-1
CDR3 protein: CSAILAGGRNEQFF
CDR3 DNA: TGCAGTGCCATTCTAGCGGGGGGGCGCAATGAGCAGTTCTTC

clone size: NA
D gene: NA
J gene: TRBJ1-1
V gene: TRBV20-1
CDR3 protein: CSARDRGYEAFF
CDR3 DNA: TGCAGTGCTAGAGACAGGGGTTACGAAGCTTTCTTT

clone size: many
D gene: TRBD1
J gene: TRBJ2-1
V gene: TRBV5-1
CDR3 protein: CASSLPWTGADNEQFF
CDR3 DNA: TGCGCCAGCAGCTTGCCCTGGACAGGGGCAGACAATGAGCAGTTCTTC

clone size: many
D gene: NA
J gene: TRBJ1-1
V gene: TRBV7-8
CDR3 protein: CASGGFNTEAFF
CDR3 DNA: TGTGCCAGCGGGGGATTTAACACTGAAGCTTTCTTT

clone size: many
D gene: NA
J gene: TRBJ2-7
V gene: TRBV29-1
CDR3 protein: CSVAEEGRKQYF
CDR3 DNA: TGCAGCGTTGCCGAAGAGGGGAGGAAGCAGTACTTC

clone size: many
D gene: TRBD2
J gene: TRBJ2-1
V gene: TRBV7-6
CDR3 protein: CASSLTSGVSNEQFF
CDR3 DNA: TGTGCCAGCAGCCTCACTAGCGGGGTTTCCAATGAGCAGTTCTTC

clone size: many
D gene: NA
J gene: TRBJ2-6
V gene: TRBV29-1
CDR3 protein: CSVLDTSGANVLTF
CDR3 DNA: TGCAGCGTTCTGGACACCTCTGGGGCCAACGTCCTGACTTTC